Below, 2 T cell receptor beta chains from the same sample are listed, as sequenced in a study of T-cell reconstitution after alpha-beta-depleted transplantation in children. For TCRbeta, the library was prepared with unique molecular identifiers. One entry per CDR3 protein results from TCRdb running MiXCR on the PCR reads. The data hold 65,000 to 70,000 distinct CDR3 sequences, with 4.9% observed a single time. The starting material was PBMCs, mostly from graft donor cells, obtained 180 days after TCRalphabeta/CD19-depleted stem cell transplant. The receptors derive from a boy in the first two years of life who had a stem cell transplant for acute myeloid leukemia, so the T cells may come from the graft donor.

There are a few counts of this clonotype. The chain is built from TRBV5-1 and TRBJ2-1; 11 bases fit TRBD1. Germline trimming cut 0 bases from V and 9 bases from J; bases unmatched to any gene: 5. CDR1 and CDR2 (germline): SGHRS, YFSETQ. This CDR3 is 15 amino acids long. The CDR3 sequence: CASSLAGQGAIEQFF. In DNA, the CDR3 is TGCGCCAGCAGCTTGGCCGGACAGGGGGCTATTGAGCAGTTCTTC. Drawing the rest from reference TRBV5-1 and TRBJ2-1, the complete variable domain is KAGVTQTPRYLIKTRGQQVTLSCSPISGHRSVSWYQQTPGQGLQFLFEYFSETQRNKGNFPGRFSGRQFSNSRSEMNVSTLELGDSALYLCASSLAGQGAIEQFFGPGTRLTVL.

The sample holds many counts of this clonotype. The rearrangement links TRBV6-2 or TRBV6-3 to TRBJ1-1; 8 nucleotides agree with TRBD1. The germline V gene has CDR1 MNHEY and CDR2 SVGEGT. The V gene end was trimmed by 2 bases and the J gene end by 7 bases; junction bases not matched to a gene: 9. This CDR3 region has 15 residues. DNA for the CDR3: TGTGCCAGCAGTTACGGTCCCCGACAGGGGATTGAAGCTTTCTTT. This gives the protein CASSYGPRQGIEAFF.